This TCR beta chain comes out of a study of shared clonotypes between healthy human individuals. TCRdb's copy holds only in-frame clones and misses some; the assay was immunoSEQ multiplex PCR. The sample records more than 2 million clones, roughly 94% being singletons. This CDR3 is built from 15 residues. Trimming removed 0 bases from V and 3 bases from J, with 11 bases in between. CDR1 is LGHNA and CDR2 is YNFKEQ in the germline V gene. The rearrangement uses TRBV4-2 and TRBJ1-1; D gene unclear. The sequencing sample was made of naive CD4+ T cells sorted from blood. Sample subset: CD45RA+ positively selected. The clonotype comes from a man younger than 35 in good health. The CDR3 region has the DNA TGTGCCAGCAGCCAAGATGACGGGCTGGACACTGAAGCTTTCTTT. Translating it yields CASSQDDGLDTEAFF.